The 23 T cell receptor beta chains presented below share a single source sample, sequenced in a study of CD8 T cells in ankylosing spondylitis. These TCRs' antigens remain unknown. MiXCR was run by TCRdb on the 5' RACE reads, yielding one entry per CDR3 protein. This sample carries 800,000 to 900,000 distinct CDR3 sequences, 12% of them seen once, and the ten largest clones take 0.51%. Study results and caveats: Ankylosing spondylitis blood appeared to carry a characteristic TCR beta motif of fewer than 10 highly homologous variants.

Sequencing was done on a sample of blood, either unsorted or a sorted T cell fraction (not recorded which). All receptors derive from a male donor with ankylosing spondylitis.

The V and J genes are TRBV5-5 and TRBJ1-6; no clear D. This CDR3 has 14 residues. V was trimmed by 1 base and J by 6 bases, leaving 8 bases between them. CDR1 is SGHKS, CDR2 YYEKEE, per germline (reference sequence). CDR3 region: CASSLFWPNSPLHF. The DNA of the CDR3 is TGTGCCAGCAGCTTGTTCTGGCCTAATTCACCCCTCCACTTT.

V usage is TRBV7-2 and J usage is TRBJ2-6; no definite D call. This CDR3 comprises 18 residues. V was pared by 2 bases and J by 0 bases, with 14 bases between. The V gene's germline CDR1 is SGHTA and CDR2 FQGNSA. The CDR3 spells CASSLRLFSSSGANVLTF. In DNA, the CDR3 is TGTGCCAGCAGCTTACGGCTATTCAGTTCCTCTGGGGCCAACGTCCTGACTTTC.

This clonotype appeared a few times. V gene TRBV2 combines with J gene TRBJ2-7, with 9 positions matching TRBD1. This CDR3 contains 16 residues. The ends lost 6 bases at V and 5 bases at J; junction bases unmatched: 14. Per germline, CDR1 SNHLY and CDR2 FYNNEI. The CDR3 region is CASRPPLRTGVHEQYF. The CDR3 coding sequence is TGTGCCAGCAGGCCTCCTCTACGGACAGGGGTCCACGAGCAGTACTTC.

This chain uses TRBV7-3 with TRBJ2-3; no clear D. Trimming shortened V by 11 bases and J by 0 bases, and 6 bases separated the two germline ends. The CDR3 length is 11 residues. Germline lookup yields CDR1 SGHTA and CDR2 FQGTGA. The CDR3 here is CAPPSTDTQYF. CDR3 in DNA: TGTGCCCCACCAAGCACAGATACGCAGTATTTT.

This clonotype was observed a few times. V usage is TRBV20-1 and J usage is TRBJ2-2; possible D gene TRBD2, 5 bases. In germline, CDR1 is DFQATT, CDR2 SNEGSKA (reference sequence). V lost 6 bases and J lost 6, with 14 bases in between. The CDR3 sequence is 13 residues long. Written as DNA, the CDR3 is TGCAGTGCCCAGGCGAGGGAGTCCGGGGAGCTGTTTTTT. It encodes CSAQARESGELFF.

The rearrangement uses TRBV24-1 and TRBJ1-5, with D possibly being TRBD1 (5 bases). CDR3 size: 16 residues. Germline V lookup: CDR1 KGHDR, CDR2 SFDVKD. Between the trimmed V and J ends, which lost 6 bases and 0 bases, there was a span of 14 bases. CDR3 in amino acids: CATSQRGGDSNQPQHF. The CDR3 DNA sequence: TGTGCCACCAGTCAGCGGGGCGGCGATAGCAATCAGCCCCAGCATTTT.

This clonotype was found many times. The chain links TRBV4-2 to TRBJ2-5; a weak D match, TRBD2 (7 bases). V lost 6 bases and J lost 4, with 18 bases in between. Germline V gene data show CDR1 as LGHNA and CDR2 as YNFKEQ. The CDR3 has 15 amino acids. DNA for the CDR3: TGTGCCAGCAGGGAGGGACTACTCAGGGGAGAGACCCAGTACTTC. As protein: CASREGLLRGETQYF.

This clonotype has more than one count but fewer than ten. This CDR3 is CATSGGGWSYNEQFF. The CDR3 DNA sequence: TGTGCCACCAGTGGAGGGGGATGGTCCTACAATGAGCAGTTCTTC. V and J are TRBV24-1 and TRBJ2-1; D perhaps matches TRBD1 (6 bases). V dropped 5 bases and J dropped 1 base, with 11 bases sitting between them. Germline loops: CDR1 KGHDR, CDR2 SFDVKD. The CDR3 has 15 residues.

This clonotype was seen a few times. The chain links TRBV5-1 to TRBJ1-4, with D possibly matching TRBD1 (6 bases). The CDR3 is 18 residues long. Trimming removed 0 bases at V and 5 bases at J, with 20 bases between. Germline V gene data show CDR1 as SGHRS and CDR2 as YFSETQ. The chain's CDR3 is CASSLAGRGGVRNEKLFF. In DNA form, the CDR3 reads TGCGCCAGCAGCTTGGCGGGGCGAGGGGGGGTCCGGAATGAAAAACTGTTTTTT.

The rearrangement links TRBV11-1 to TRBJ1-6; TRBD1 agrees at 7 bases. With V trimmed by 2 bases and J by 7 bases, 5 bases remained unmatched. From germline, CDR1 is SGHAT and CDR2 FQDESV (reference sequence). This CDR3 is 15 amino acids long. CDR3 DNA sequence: TGTGCCAGCAGCTTACCCCGGGACAGAAATTCACCCCTCCACTTT. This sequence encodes CASSLPRDRNSPLHF.

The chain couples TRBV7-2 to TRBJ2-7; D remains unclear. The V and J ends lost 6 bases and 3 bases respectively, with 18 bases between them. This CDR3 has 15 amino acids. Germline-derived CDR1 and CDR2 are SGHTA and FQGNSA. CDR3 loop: CASSPDSTAYYEQYF. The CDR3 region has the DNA TGTGCCAGCAGTCCAGACTCAACAGCCTACTACGAGCAGTACTTC.

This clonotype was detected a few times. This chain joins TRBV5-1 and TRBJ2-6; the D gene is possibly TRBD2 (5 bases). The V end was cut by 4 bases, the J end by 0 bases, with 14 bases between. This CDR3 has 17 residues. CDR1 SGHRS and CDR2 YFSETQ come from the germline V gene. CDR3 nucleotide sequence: TGCGCCAGCAGCCTAACTAGGACGGGCTCTGGGGCCAACGTCCTGACTTTC. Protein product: CASSLTRTGSGANVLTF.

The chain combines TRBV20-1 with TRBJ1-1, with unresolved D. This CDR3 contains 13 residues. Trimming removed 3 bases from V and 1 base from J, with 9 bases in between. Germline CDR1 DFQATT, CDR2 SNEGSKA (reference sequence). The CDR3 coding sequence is TGCAGTGCTAGTTACCAAGCGAACACTGAAGCTTTCTTT. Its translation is CSASYQANTEAFF.

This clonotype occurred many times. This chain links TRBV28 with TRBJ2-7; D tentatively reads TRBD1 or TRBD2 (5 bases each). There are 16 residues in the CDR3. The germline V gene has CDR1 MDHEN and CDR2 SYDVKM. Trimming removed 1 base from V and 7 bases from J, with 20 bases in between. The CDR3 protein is CASSLLPGQGVGEQYF. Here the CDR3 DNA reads TGTGCCAGCAGTTTATTGCCGGGGCAGGGTGTGGGAGAGCAGTACTTC. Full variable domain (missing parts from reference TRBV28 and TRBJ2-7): DVKVTQSSRYLVKRTGEKVFLECVQDMDHENMFWYRQDPGLGLRLIYFSYDVKMKEKGDIPEGYSVSREKKERFSLILESASTNQTSMYLCASSLLPGQGVGEQYFGPGTRLTVT.

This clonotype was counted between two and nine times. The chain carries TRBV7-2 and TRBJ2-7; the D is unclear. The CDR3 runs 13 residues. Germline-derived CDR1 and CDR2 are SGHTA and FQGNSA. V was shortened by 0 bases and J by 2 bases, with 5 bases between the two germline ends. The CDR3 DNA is TGTGCCAGCAGCTTAGCGACCCCCTACGAGCAGTACTTC. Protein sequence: CASSLATPYEQYF. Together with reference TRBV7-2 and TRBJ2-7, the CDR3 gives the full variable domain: GAGVSQSPSNKVTEKGKDVELRCDPISGHTALYWYRQSLGQGLEFLIYFQGNSAPDKSGLPSDRFSAERTGGSVSTLTIQRTQQEDSAVYLCASSLATPYEQYFGPGTRLTVT.

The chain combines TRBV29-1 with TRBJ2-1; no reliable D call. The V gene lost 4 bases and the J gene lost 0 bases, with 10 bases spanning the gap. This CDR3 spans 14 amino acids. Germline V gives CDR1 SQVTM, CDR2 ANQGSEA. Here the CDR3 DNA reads TGCAGCGTTGCCCCAAGGAGCTCCTACAATGAGCAGTTCTTC. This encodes CSVAPRSSYNEQFF.

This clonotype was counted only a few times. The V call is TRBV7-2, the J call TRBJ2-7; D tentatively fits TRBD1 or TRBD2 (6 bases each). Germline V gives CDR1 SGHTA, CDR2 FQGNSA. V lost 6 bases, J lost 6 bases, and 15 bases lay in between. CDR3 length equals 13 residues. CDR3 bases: TGTGCCAGCAGTCAACGACAGGAGGGCGAGCAGTACTTC. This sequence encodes CASSQRQEGEQYF.

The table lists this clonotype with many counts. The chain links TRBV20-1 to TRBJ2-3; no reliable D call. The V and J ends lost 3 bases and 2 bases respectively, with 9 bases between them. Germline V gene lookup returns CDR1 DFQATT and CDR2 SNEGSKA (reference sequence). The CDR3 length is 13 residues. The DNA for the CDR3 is TGCAGTGCTAGTTACCCTTACACAGATACGCAGTATTTT. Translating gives CSASYPYTDTQYF.

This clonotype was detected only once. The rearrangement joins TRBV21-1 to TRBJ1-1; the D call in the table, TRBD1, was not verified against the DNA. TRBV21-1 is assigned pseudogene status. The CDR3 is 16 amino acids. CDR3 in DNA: TGTGCCAGCAGCAACCCGGTTCAGGGAAAGAACACTGAAGCTTTCTTT. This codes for CASSNPVQGKNTEAFF.

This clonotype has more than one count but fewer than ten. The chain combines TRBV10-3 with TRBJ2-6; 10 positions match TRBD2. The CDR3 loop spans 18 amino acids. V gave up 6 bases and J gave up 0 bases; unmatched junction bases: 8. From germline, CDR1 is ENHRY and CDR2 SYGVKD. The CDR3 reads CAIRTFLAGVSGANVLTF. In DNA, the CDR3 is TGTGCCATCAGGACCTTTCTAGCGGGGGTCTCTGGGGCCAACGTCCTGACTTTC.

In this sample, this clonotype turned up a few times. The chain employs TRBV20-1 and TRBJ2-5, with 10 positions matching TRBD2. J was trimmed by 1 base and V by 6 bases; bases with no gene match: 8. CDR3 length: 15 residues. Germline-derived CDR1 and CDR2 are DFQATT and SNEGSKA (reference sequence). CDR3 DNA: TGCAGTGCCCCTAAGACTAGCGGGTCCCAAGAGACCCAGTACTTC. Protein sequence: CSAPKTSGSQETQYF.

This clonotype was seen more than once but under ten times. This CDR3 reads CATSDARIYTDTQYF. The CDR3 DNA sequence: TGTGCCACCAGTGATGCTCGTATCTACACAGATACGCAGTATTTT. The rearrangement links TRBV24-1 to TRBJ2-3; D is uncertain. The CDR3 sequence is 15 residues long. The V end was cut by 3 bases, the J end by 2 bases, with 11 bases between. Germline V gene lookup returns CDR1 KGHDR and CDR2 SFDVKD.

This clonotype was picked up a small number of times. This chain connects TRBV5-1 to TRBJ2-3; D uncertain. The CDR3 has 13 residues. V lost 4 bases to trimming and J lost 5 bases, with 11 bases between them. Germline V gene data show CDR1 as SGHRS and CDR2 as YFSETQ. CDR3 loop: CASSENSGDTQYF. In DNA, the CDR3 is TGCGCCAGCAGCGAGAACAGTGGAGATACGCAGTATTTT.